The 9 T cell receptor beta chains reported below all come from one sample, sequenced in a study of response to subunit inactivated influenza vaccine. Via MiXCR, TCRdb re-called the RT-PCR reads, giving one row per CDR3 protein. The repertoire includes roughly 170,000 distinct CDR3 sequences, around 9% of them detected once, and about a tenth sits in the top ten. This specimen consisted of non-naive T cells sorted from PBMCs, obtained on the day of vaccination. These receptors were collected from a man aged 50 or older who received an inactivated influenza vaccine.

This clonotype showed up many times. The V and J genes are TRBV4-2 and TRBJ1-1, with no clear D. CDR1 LGHNA and CDR2 YNFKEQ come from the germline V gene. CDR3 size: 15 residues. V was cut by 1 base and J by 1 base, with 10 bases left in between. CDR3 sequence reads: CASSQGSQSNTEAFF. CDR3 DNA sequence: TGTGCCAGCAGCCAAGGTTCTCAGTCGAACACTGAAGCTTTCTTT.

This chain links TRBV3-1 with TRBJ1-1, with D possibly TRBD1 on 5 matching bases. Trimming removed 0 bases at V and 3 bases at J, with 14 bases between. Germline assignment: CDR1 LGHDT and CDR2 YNNKEL (reference sequence). CDR3 length: 16 amino acids. The CDR3 DNA is TGTGCCAGCAGCCAAGATAGGTCGGGGGGGGACACTGAAGCTTTCTTT. It codes for CASSQDRSGGDTEAFF.

This clonotype was seen at least ten times. V usage is TRBV5-1 and J usage is TRBJ2-2; the match to TRBD1 covers 9 bases. CDR1 and CDR2 from the germline V gene are SGHRS and YFSETQ. V was pared by 7 bases and J by 1 base, with 8 bases of the junction left unmatched. The CDR3 totals 16 residues. The CDR3 coding sequence is TGCGCCAGCGGACAGGGGACCTTTATGAACACCGGGGAGCTGTTTTTT. The encoded protein is CASGQGTFMNTGELFF.

This clonotype was observed a handful of times. V gene TRBV4-2 combines with J gene TRBJ1-2; 7 bases are a match to TRBD1. J lost 8 bases, V lost 4 bases, and 10 bases had no gene match. Germline V CDR1 and CDR2: LGHNA, YNFKEQ. The CDR3 is 14 amino acids. The CDR3 sequence is CASSPDRNGVGYTF. The CDR3 DNA reads TGTGCCAGCAGCCCGGACAGGAACGGGGTAGGCTACACCTTC.

The V gene is TRBV5-1, the J gene TRBJ2-3; D unclear. The germline gives CDR1 SGHRS, CDR2 YFSETQ. V was cut by 0 bases and J by 0 bases, with 8 bases left in between. This CDR3 comprises 15 residues. CDR3 bases: TGCGCCAGCAGCTTGGGACCCGGGAGCACAGATACGCAGTATTTT. This sequence encodes CASSLGPGSTDTQYF.

This clonotype was detected ten times or more. The chain carries TRBV7-2 and TRBJ2-5, with 7 bases identical to TRBD2. V lost 1 base and J lost 6; bases outside the gene matches: 8. Looked up from germline, CDR1 is SGHTA and CDR2 is FQGNSA. The CDR3 spans 15 residues. CDR3 sequence reads: CASSLGLPGGQTQYF. The CDR3 DNA sequence: TGTGCCAGCAGCTTAGGACTACCGGGGGGTCAGACCCAGTACTTC.

This clonotype was observed many times. This chain uses TRBV6-5 with TRBJ2-7; D could derive from TRBD1 or TRBD2 (5 bases each). CDR1 MNHEY and CDR2 SVGAGI come from the germline V gene. The V end was cut by 0 bases, the J end by 6 bases, with 18 bases between. CDR3 length: 16 amino acids. The CDR3 nucleotides read TGTGCCAGCAGTTACTCGATGCTCTCAGGGAGCGGCGAGCAGTACTTC. Its translation is CASSYSMLSGSGEQYF.

CDR3 amino acids: CSANRDRGNQPQHF. In DNA form, the CDR3 reads TGCAGTGCAAACCGGGACAGGGGTAATCAGCCCCAGCATTTT. The chain combines TRBV20-1 with TRBJ1-5; TRBD1 aligns across 10 bases. This CDR3 comprises 14 residues. The germline V gene encodes CDR1 DFQATT and CDR2 SNEGSKA (reference sequence). Trimming at V came to 6 bases and at J to 4 bases, leaving 6 bases not matched to a gene.

This clonotype has only a few counts. This chain joins TRBV20-1 and TRBJ2-7; tentatively, D is TRBD1 (6 bases). This CDR3 comprises 12 residues. Deletions cut 5 bases from V and 2 bases from J, with 10 bases between. The germline CDR1 and CDR2 sequences are DFQATT and SNEGSKA (reference sequence). The DNA for the CDR3 is TGCAGTGCTGATGACAGGACCTACGAGCAGTACTTC. Amino acid sequence: CSADDRTYEQYF.